The T cell receptor beta chain under discussion was sequenced for a study of shared clonotypes between healthy human individuals. This clone came up a few times. Germline V gene data show CDR1 as ENHRY and CDR2 as SYGVKD. V lost 7 bases and J lost 3; bases outside the gene matches: 8. This CDR3 contains 14 residues. The protocol was immunoSEQ multiplex PCR, while the TCRdb copy is restricted to in-frame clones and leaves out a portion. The table has some 1 million clones, about 75% seen once. Sequencing input: memory CD4+ T cells sorted from blood. Indicated subset: CD45RA-negative fraction. The TCR was taken from a man aged 18-30 years in good health. The chain employs TRBV10-3 and TRBJ1-1; 7 bases map to TRBD1. CDR3 DNA: TGTGCCATCACTCGGACAGGAGGGGACACTGAAGCTTTCTTT. This codes for CAITRTGGDTEAFF.